This T cell receptor (beta chain) was sequenced during a study of cytomegalovirus exposure and HLA in healthy donors (dated by TCRdb to about 2017). Regarding the study in general: According to a later analysis, one platform produced both the roughly 110 validation repertoires and the 730 or so repertoires of the first cohort. The study aimed to test whether signatures of past pathogen exposure could be identified by cataloging public T cell receptors. To predict cytomegalovirus infection status, the study combined high-throughput TCR immunosequencing, statistical association of individual TCRs with disease status, and machine learning. Besides the first cohort of some 670 subjects, a separate validation cohort made up of about 120 different subjects was used.

Overall study results and their limits: In a later analysis, TCRs clustered in the first cohort were found to also tend to co-occur in the roughly 130 validation repertoires, with 94% of cluster scores above 0. Most TCR sequences were observed very rarely across donors, whereas some public TCRs were present in many individuals. The authors suggested that the approach could potentially be extended to other disease states and immunological phenotypes. The classifier was reported to diagnose cytomegalovirus status with high specificity and sensitivity in both the original cohort and the validation cohort. In the study, about 150 TCR beta chains were listed as associated with cytomegalovirus. A few of the identified cytomegalovirus-associated TCR beta chains were confirmed in vitro to be specific for cytomegalovirus antigens. A later analysis lacked HLA typing for the validation cohort, so it scored co-occurrence in that cohort across all 110 or so repertoires.

The library was prepared using the immunoSEQ multiplex PCR assay. The paper's processing steps were these. A statistical classification framework was built to diagnose cytomegalovirus status from the catalog of TCR beta chain sequences. TCRdb took over this immuneACCESS table, retaining in-frame rearrangements with V and J assigned. Such tables are incomplete; in checked studies, under half of the missing clones stem from an unresolved V gene, and the remainder is unexplained. V and J calls and clone size are copied from that table; D and trimming were computed from the DNA. Across this sample there are 150,000 to 200,000 clones, with 86% seen only once. Jointly, the top ten make up roughly 1.5% of the sample. With respect to this clone: Its antigen is unknown. Base qualities are missing; no much larger clone stands one base away.

The donors were included in the validation cohort of some 120 subjects, a group kept apart from the roughly 730-subject first cohort. Reading from cysteine to phenylalanine, the CDR3 counts 16 amino acids. Left in the record is the CDR3 DNA by itself, 48 bases read in frame from the first base. CDR1 MNHEY and CDR2 SMNVEV were looked up in the germline V gene (reference sequence). The V end loses 0 bases and the J end loses 2 bases, and a stretch of 11 bases separates them. This clonotype was sampled from a woman between 18 and 30 years old in good health and CMV-seronegative. The sequenced material came from PBMCs. Recombination linked TRBV27 to TRBJ1-3; D gene: possibly TRBD1, on 5 matching bases. The DNA sequence reads TGTGCCAGCAGTTTATCGAGGCAGGGCCCTGGAAACACCATATATTTT. Its protein is CASSLSRQGPGNTIYF.